Ten or more counts support the clone carrying this T cell receptor beta chain. The antigen is unknown. Using its own MiXCR run on the 5' RACE reads, TCRdb lists one record per CDR3 protein. The profile shows tens of thousands of distinct CDR3 sequences, around 8.5% of them singletons. Trimming shortened V by 4 bases and J by 14 bases, and 21 bases separated the two germline ends. The germline gives CDR1 SGHRS, CDR2 YFSETQ. The CDR3 has 13 amino acids. This entry comes from a study of CD8 T cells in ankylosing spondylitis. General study points: Ankylosing spondylitis blood appeared to be characterized by a TCR beta motif of eight highly homologous variants. A number of the motif variants had already been described in reactive arthritis synovial fluid and blood.

V usage is TRBV5-1 and J usage is TRBJ1-1; D gene unclear. The receptor's source is a male donor with ankylosing spondylitis. Sequenced sample: blood, either unsorted or a sorted T cell fraction (not recorded which). CDR3 sequence reads: CASSPGMGMIGFF. CDR3 sequence (DNA): TGCGCCAGCAGCCCCGGGATGGGAATGATCGGCTTCTTT.